These T cell receptor beta chains were read from a single sample in a study of cytomegalovirus exposure and HLA in healthy donors. Only in-frame clones appear in the TCRdb table, and some are missing; sequencing was by immunoSEQ multiplex PCR. The sample holds about 140,000 clones, 70% to 75% seen once. The sample was PBMCs. The receptors were gathered from a woman aged 25-40 years in good health and CMV-seronegative. The CDR3 runs from the conserved cysteine through the conserved F or W. The D gene is left open where the match is weak.

d_gene: .
v_gene: TRBV7-3
j_gene: TRBJ2-2
CDR3aa: CASSQGLTIFTGELFF

d_gene: .
v_gene: TRBV10-3
j_gene: TRBJ2-7
CDR3aa: CAISEMPGSEQYF

d_gene: .
v_gene: TRBV5-6
j_gene: TRBJ1-4
CDR3aa: CASSWFNGNNEKLFF

d_gene: .
v_gene: TRBV29-1
j_gene: TRBJ2-2
CDR3aa: CSVVTGTFNTGELFF

d_gene: TRBD1
v_gene: TRBV9
j_gene: TRBJ1-6
CDR3aa: CASSVGTGGSSPLHF

d_gene: .
v_gene: TRBV6-5
j_gene: TRBJ1-1
CDR3aa: CASSETGANTEAFF

d_gene: .
v_gene: TRBV10-2
j_gene: TRBJ1-5
CDR3aa: CASSEGVGGVFDSNQPQHF

d_gene: TRBD1
v_gene: TRBV28
j_gene: TRBJ1-2
CDR3aa: CASSFETGRTHF

d_gene: TRBD1
v_gene: TRBV7-9
j_gene: TRBJ1-2
CDR3aa: CASSQGEGYTF

d_gene: TRBD2
v_gene: TRBV6-1
j_gene: TRBJ2-7
CDR3aa: CASSTSGRPSSEQYF

d_gene: .
v_gene: TRBV11-2
j_gene: TRBJ2-7
CDR3aa: CASSFGGKSYEQYF

d_gene: .
v_gene: TRBV10-3
j_gene: TRBJ2-2
CDR3aa: CAIQGRGTGELFF

d_gene: .
v_gene: TRBV18
j_gene: TRBJ1-2
CDR3aa: CASSPRETVSNYGYTF

d_gene: .
v_gene: TRBV27
j_gene: TRBJ2-6
CDR3aa: CASSLQRPDRKSGANVLTF

d_gene: .
v_gene: TRBV7-6
j_gene: TRBJ2-3
CDR3aa: CASSLGTGSTDTQYF

d_gene: TRBD1
v_gene: TRBV28
j_gene: TRBJ1-2
CDR3aa: CASTFLTGTNYGYTF

d_gene: .
v_gene: TRBV5-4
j_gene: TRBJ2-1
CDR3aa: CASSVPGGEEFF

d_gene: TRBD1
v_gene: TRBV7-2
j_gene: TRBJ1-3
CDR3aa: CASSLTGQGPLSGNTIYF

d_gene: .
v_gene: TRBV27
j_gene: TRBJ2-1
CDR3aa: CASSIAWEDNEQFF

d_gene: TRBD2
v_gene: TRBV11-2
j_gene: TRBJ2-3
CDR3aa: CASSSGLAGAFNTQYF

d_gene: .
v_gene: TRBV6-5
j_gene: TRBJ1-1
CDR3aa: CASRNGRANTEAFF

d_gene: .
v_gene: TRBV6-6
j_gene: TRBJ1-5
CDR3aa: CASSYSQVSNQPQHF

d_gene: .
v_gene: TRBV19
j_gene: TRBJ1-1
CDR3aa: CASVARGANTEAFF

d_gene: .
v_gene: TRBV7-9
j_gene: TRBJ2-2
CDR3aa: CASSPEGGNTGELFF

d_gene: .
v_gene: TRBV5-1
j_gene: TRBJ1-3
CDR3aa: CASSMEGVGNTIYF

d_gene: .
v_gene: TRBV5-1
j_gene: TRBJ2-5
CDR3aa: CASSFFPSGRDQETQYF

d_gene: TRBD2
v_gene: TRBV6-5
j_gene: TRBJ2-7
CDR3aa: CASGTSDTYEQYF